Reported below is one T cell receptor (beta chain). Its specificity is unknown. Use of 60 Vbeta and 13 Jbeta primers characterized the PCR. Using immunoSEQ multiplex PCR, the repertoire was profiled, and TCRdb retains in-frame clones only, with some absent. Of fewer than 110,000 clones in the sample, around two thirds are singletons; the top ten hold under 3.5%. This record comes from a study of cytomegalovirus exposure and HLA in healthy donors. Study-wide findings and caveats: HLA-A and HLA-B allele assignments for most subjects were reportedly predicted accurately using TCR beta sequences. Judged likely to be a sequencing artifact was a cluster of highly shared sequence variants. It was assumed in the presence/absence analyses that sequencing depth was roughly uniform across donors. After further analysis at a later stage, around 17,000 TCR beta sequences were associated with HLA alleles at 0.05 false discovery rate.

There are 16 residues in the CDR3. The germline V gene has CDR1 SGHVS and CDR2 FNYEAQ. Trimming took 5 bases from V and 7 from J; bases not matched to a gene: 11. This receptor was identified in a woman in her fifties or sixties in good health and CMV-seronegative. V and J are TRBV7-6 and TRBJ1-4; 9 nucleotides agree with TRBD1. Sequenced sample: PBMCs. CDR3 region: CASSVNYRGRGEKLFF. CDR3 DNA sequence: TGTGCCAGCAGCGTAAACTACAGGGGGCGAGGTGAAAAACTGTTTTTT.